A selection of T cell receptor beta chains follows, all from one sample in a study of T cells in Graves' hyperthyroidism and ophthalmopathy. TCRdb ran MiXCR on the multiplex PCR reads and lists one entry per CDR3 protein. The repertoire holds over 250,000 distinct CDR3 sequences, with 22% as singletons. Sequencing was performed on blood. All receptors derive from a young man with Graves' ophthalmopathy. The CDR3 runs from the conserved cysteine through the conserved F or W. The D gene is left open where the match is weak. Clone size, where shown, is once, few, many, or a class for clones that have expanded.

d_call | clone_size | j_call | v_call | cdr3_nt | cdr3_aa
NA | few | TRBJ2-3 | TRBV5-1 | TGCGCCAGCAGCTTGCAAGGGGGATCTAGCACAGATACGCAGTATTTT | CASSLQGGSSTDTQYF
TRBD1 | once | TRBJ2-3 | TRBV19 | TGTGCCAGTAGTCTAAGGACAGGGGCAGATACGCAGTATTTT | CASSLRTGADTQYF
NA | NA | TRBJ2-1 | TRBV7-3 | TGTGCCAGCAGCACCGGGACAAGCAATGAGCAGTTCTTC | CASSTGTSNEQFF
NA | NA | TRBJ1-5 | TRBV5-1 | TGCGCCAGCAGCCCTGATAGCTCGGGTCAGCCCCAGCATTTT | CASSPDSSGQPQHF
TRBD1 | NA | TRBJ1-3 | TRBV5-1 | TGCGCCAGCAGCGTGAATGGACAGGGGATTGGAAACACCATATATTTT | CASSVNGQGIGNTIYF
NA | few | TRBJ1-1 | TRBV7-8 | TGTGCCAGCAGCTCGGAGTTTCTTAACACTGAAGCTTTCTTT | CASSSEFLNTEAFF
NA | few | TRBJ2-7 | TRBV11-2 | TGTGCCAGCGTACCCCGGGACGGTTACGAGCAGTACTTC | CASVPRDGYEQYF
NA | NA | TRBJ2-2 | TRBV5-1 | TGCGCCAGCAGCCCGGAAATGACGGCGAACACCGGGGAGCTGTTTTTT | CASSPEMTANTGELFF
TRBD1 | NA | TRBJ2-2 | TRBV5-1 | TGCGCCAGCAGCCCTCGACAGGGGGCAATCGGGGAGCTGTTTTTT | CASSPRQGAIGELFF
TRBD1 | NA | TRBJ1-2 | TRBV3-1 | TGTGCCAGCAGCCACCGACAGGGCATTGGTGGCTACACCTTC | CASSHRQGIGGYTF
NA | NA | TRBJ1-5 | TRBV6-2/TRBV6-3 | TGTGCCAGCCTCCTCAGCGGCCACAATCAGCCCCAGCATTTT | CASLLSGHNQPQHF
NA | many | TRBJ1-1 | TRBV5-1 | TGCGCCAGCAGTCCCCAACGCGGGGGTGGCACTGAAGCTTTCTTT | CASSPQRGGGTEAFF
NA | few | TRBJ2-7 | TRBV19 | TGTGCCAGTAGGGGGTACTCCTACGAGCAGTACTTC | CASRGYSYEQYF
NA | many | TRBJ1-4 | TRBV5-1 | TGCGCCAGCAGCTGGGACTCGTCCGATAATGAAAAACTGTTTTTT | CASSWDSSDNEKLFF
TRBD2 | few | TRBJ2-1 | TRBV28 | TGTGCCAGCAGTCAGTTGGAGCGGGAGATCGATGAGCAGTTCTTC | CASSQLEREIDEQFF
NA | NA | TRBJ2-1 | TRBV24-1 | TGTGCCACCAGTGATCTGGACGGGACCTACAATGAGCAGTTCTTC | CATSDLDGTYNEQFF
NA | few | TRBJ1-1 | TRBV30 | TGTGCCTGGAAGAAACAAGAGAACACTGAAGCTTTCTTT | CAWKKQENTEAFF
NA | NA | TRBJ2-1 | TRBV7-9 | TGTGCCAGCAGCTTTCCCGTGGGTTCCAACTCCTACAATGAGCAGTTCTTC | CASSFPVGSNSYNEQFF
NA | many | TRBJ1-2 | TRBV11-2 | TGTGCCAGCAGCTTAGGTGGCGGCTATGGCTACACCTTC | CASSLGGGYGYTF
NA | NA | TRBJ1-3 | TRBV6-5 | TGTGCCAGCAGTTCCTCTGAAAACACCATATATTTT | CASSSSENTIYF
TRBD2 | few | TRBJ2-7 | TRBV14 | TGTGCCAGCAGTTTCGGACTAGCGGGACTCTACGAGCAGTACTTC | CASSFGLAGLYEQYF
NA | NA | TRBJ1-1 | TRBV25-1 | TGTGCCAGCAGTGAATCGGGGACCTCAGCCCCTAACACTGAAGCTTTCTTT | CASSESGTSAPNTEAFF
NA | few | TRBJ1-3 | TRBV10-3 | TGTGCCATCAGTTCCTCTGGAAACACCATATATTTT | CAISSSGNTIYF
NA | NA | TRBJ2-5 | TRBV6-5 | TGTGCCAGCAGTTACGGCCGACAGTTGGGAGAGACCCAGTACTTC | CASSYGRQLGETQYF
NA | many | TRBJ1-1 | TRBV27 | TGTGCCAGCAGTTTCAGGGGTAAAAACACTGAAGCTTTCTTT | CASSFRGKNTEAFF
NA | few | TRBJ2-5 | TRBV5-6 | TGTGCCAGCAGATTAGTTGGTCTATCGGAGACCCAGTACTTC | CASRLVGLSETQYF
TRBD2 | NA | TRBJ2-7 | TRBV3-1 | TGTGCCAGCAGCCCCGGTTTGGCGGGAGGGCCGGGTGAGCAGTACTTC | CASSPGLAGGPGEQYF
NA | NA | TRBJ2-3 | TRBV7-9 | TGTGCCAGCAGCCCCTTCTCGGCCACAGATACGCAGTATTTT | CASSPFSATDTQYF
TRBD1 | NA | TRBJ2-1 | TRBV6-2/TRBV6-3 | TGTGCCAGCAGTGACCCGACAGGGAGCTCCTACAATGAGCAGTTCTTC | CASSDPTGSSYNEQFF
TRBD1 | many | TRBJ1-5 | TRBV30 | TGTGCCTGGAGGCTCGGGACAGGGAATCAGCCCCAGCATTTT | CAWRLGTGNQPQHF
NA | NA | TRBJ2-2 | TRBV5-1 | TGCGCCAGCAGCCCGAGGGGAGTGAACACCGGGGAGCTGTTTTTT | CASSPRGVNTGELFF
TRBD1 | many | TRBJ2-1 | TRBV5-1 | TGCGCCAGCAGCTGGGGACAGGGTCGGAATAATGAGCAGTTCTTC | CASSWGQGRNNEQFF
NA | NA | TRBJ2-2 | TRBV5-4 | TGTGCAGAATTGGGCGTTACCGGGGAGCTGTTTTTT | CAELGVTGELFF
NA | NA | TRBJ2-5 | TRBV28 | TGTGCCAGCAGTTTTACAGATAAAGAGACCCAGTACTTC | CASSFTDKETQYF
TRBD1 | NA | TRBJ2-7 | TRBV28 | TGTGCCAGCAGTTTTGAAGGGGGCGCCGCCTACGAGCAGTACTTC | CASSFEGGAAYEQYF
NA | few | TRBJ1-3 | TRBV2 | TGTGCCAGCAGTGTGGGGCCAGAAGGGGTCCCGGGAAACACCATATATTTT | CASSVGPEGVPGNTIYF
NA | many | TRBJ2-3 | TRBV28 | TGTGCCACCGAAGCAGAGGGGGCGGGAGAGGCAGATACGCAGTATTTT | CATEAEGAGEADTQYF
NA | NA | TRBJ2-5 | TRBV18 | TGTGCCAGCTCACCAACGACCGACAGACAAGAGACCCAGTACTTC | CASSPTTDRQETQYF
TRBD2 | many | TRBJ2-7 | TRBV20-1 | TGCAGTGCCATTAGCGGGCCCGGGTACGAGCAGTACTTC | CSAISGPGYEQYF
TRBD1 | many | TRBJ2-5 | TRBV11-2 | TGTGCCAGCAGTACGGCCGGGACAGGGTGGCAGACCCAGTACTTC | CASSTAGTGWQTQYF
TRBD1 | many | TRBJ2-5 | TRBV9 | TGTGCCAGCAGCGTAGGGGGGACAGGGACACAAGAGACCCAGTACTTC | CASSVGGTGTQETQYF
NA | NA | TRBJ1-1 | TRBV7-8 | TGTGCCAGCAGCTTAAATCGGGGCGAAGCTTTCTTT | CASSLNRGEAFF
NA | NA | TRBJ1-4 | TRBV19 | TGTGCCAGTAGTATAGATTCCGGGACGGAGCTTCCTAATGAAAAACTGTTTTTT | CASSIDSGTELPNEKLFF
NA | NA | TRBJ1-5 | TRBV27 | TGTGCCAGCAGTTTATTCTACCAAAGTGGAAGTTATCAGCCCCAGCATTTT | CASSLFYQSGSYQPQHF
TRBD1 | few | TRBJ2-6 | TRBV18 | TGTGCCAGCTCACCATGGACAGGGTCCGGGGCCAACGTCCTGACTTTC | CASSPWTGSGANVLTF
TRBD2 | NA | TRBJ2-2 | TRBV28 | TGTGCCAGCAAGTTAGGCGGGAGAGGTACCGGGGAGCTGTTTTTT | CASKLGGRGTGELFF
NA | NA | TRBJ2-1 | TRBV5-5 | TGTGCCAGCAGCTTAGGGACAATTTACAATGAGCAGTTCTTC | CASSLGTIYNEQFF
NA | many | TRBJ1-3 | TRBV5-6 | TGTGCCAGCACCTTTGGGGCGCCCTCTGGAAACACCATATATTTT | CASTFGAPSGNTIYF
NA | many | TRBJ2-1 | TRBV7-8 | TGTGCCAGCAGCTTGTCCTACGAGAACAATGAGCAGTTCTTC | CASSLSYENNEQFF
TRBD2 | NA | TRBJ2-1 | TRBV27 | TGTGCCAGCAGTTTCGGGACTAGCGGCCTCAATGAGCAGTTCTTC | CASSFGTSGLNEQFF
NA | NA | TRBJ1-4 | TRBV19 | TGTGCCAGTAGTATGGTTGAGGAAAAACTGTTTTTT | CASSMVEEKLFF
TRBD2 | NA | TRBJ2-1 | TRBV12-3/TRBV12-4 | TGTGCCAGCAGTCCCCCTAGCGGGAGAGGTCTCCTGCAGTTCTTC | CASSPPSGRGLLQFF